This TCR beta chain emerged from a study of shared clonotypes between healthy human individuals. Here immunoSEQ multiplex PCR was the method, and the copy in TCRdb shows in-frame clones only, minus some. The table shows 1.5 million to 2.5 million clones, with around 96% occurring only once. Naive CD8 cells lacked CD45RO, underwent positive selection for CCR7 and left out terminally differentiated effector memory CD45RA+ cells. Trimming removed 4 bases from V and 7 bases from J; junction bases left unmatched: 13. Germline CDR1 is MNHNS and CDR2 is SASEGT. The CDR3 covers 18 residues. The rearrangement links TRBV6-1 to TRBJ2-2; 12 bases agree with TRBD1. Source material: naive CD8+ T cells sorted from blood. This sequence was found in a man between 18 and 29 years old in good health. The CDR3 bases are TGTGCCAGCAGTGGGGGACAGGGGGCAGTGAGGGAGAACGGGGAGCTGTTTTTT. This encodes CASSGGQGAVRENGELFF.